This T cell receptor (beta chain) emerged from a study of OX40 agonist ivuxolimab in advanced cancers. This CDR3 is built from 13 residues. With 4 bases removed from V and 6 bases from J, the gap between germline ends came to 9 bases. Germline CDR1 reads SGHAT; CDR2 reads FQNNGV. General observations from the study: Among expanded peripheral T cells, antigen specificity went undetermined.

Notes on this clone: Its target is unknown.

Using immunoSEQ multiplex PCR, the repertoire was profiled, and TCRdb retains in-frame clones only, with some absent. The sample has 9,500 to 15,000 clones; about 81% are singletons. This chain connects TRBV11-2 to TRBJ2-2; D remains ambiguous. This sample comprised CD4+ or CD8+ T cells sorted from blood, obtained in a trial of the OX40 agonist ivuxolimab. The sequence came from an adult with an advanced solid tumor such as melanoma, head and neck, liver or kidney cancer. CDR3 in DNA: TGTGCCAGCAGCTCAGAGCGACCCGGGGAGCTGTTTTTT. It is translated as CASSSERPGELFF.